A selection of T cell receptor beta chains follows, all from one sample in a study of T-cell reconstitution after alpha-beta-depleted transplantation in children. TCRdb reprocessed the PCR reads with MiXCR, giving one entry per CDR3 protein. This repertoire shows hundreds of thousands of distinct CDR3 sequences, 10% to 15% found once; its top ten account for 0.79%. The source was PBMCs, collected before TCRalphabeta/CD19-depleted stem cell transplant. The receptors here all came from a girl aged 2-10 years with congenital amegakaryocytic thrombocytopenia, due to receive a stem cell transplant. Each CDR3 is given with its conserved first and last residue. Fields, in order: CDR3 length, clone size, V gene, J gene, D gene, CDR3 DNA, CDR3 protein. The D gene is left open where the match is weak. The size of a clone is reported for some rows only, either as once, few or many, or as a class for expanded clones.

cdr3_length: 13; clone_size: many; v_call: TRBV20-1; j_call: TRBJ2-7; d_call: TRBD1; cdr3_nt: TGCAGTGCTGGGGACAGGGGGCTTCTCGAGCAGTACTTC; cdr3_aa: CSAGDRGLLEQYF
cdr3_length: 16; clone_size: NA; v_call: TRBV20-1; j_call: TRBJ2-2; d_call: TRBD2; cdr3_nt: TGCAGTGCTAAAGGGACCGGGACTACCAACACCGGGGAGCTGTTTTTT; cdr3_aa: CSAKGTGTTNTGELFF
cdr3_length: 18; clone_size: NA; v_call: TRBV12-3/TRBV12-4; j_call: TRBJ2-7; d_call: TRBD2; cdr3_nt: TGTGCCAGCAGTTTAGTACCCCTGGGACTAGCGGGATCCTACGAGCAGTACTTC; cdr3_aa: CASSLVPLGLAGSYEQYF
cdr3_length: 16; clone_size: many; v_call: TRBV7-8; j_call: TRBJ2-1; d_call: NA; cdr3_nt: TGTGCCAGCAGCACCTACGGGACGACAAGTTCTCACAAGCAGTTCTTC; cdr3_aa: CASSTYGTTSSHKQFF
cdr3_length: 14; clone_size: many; v_call: TRBV12-3/TRBV12-4; j_call: TRBJ2-1; d_call: NA; cdr3_nt: TGTGCCAGCAGGCTAGGAGATTGGAGGAATGAGCAGTTCTTC; cdr3_aa: CASRLGDWRNEQFF
cdr3_length: 13; clone_size: few; v_call: TRBV14; j_call: TRBJ2-1; d_call: NA; cdr3_nt: TGTGCCAGCAGCCAGACATCTTTTGATGAGCAGTTCTTC; cdr3_aa: CASSQTSFDEQFF
cdr3_length: 14; clone_size: many; v_call: TRBV29-1; j_call: TRBJ2-1; d_call: TRBD2; cdr3_nt: TGCAGCGTGGCAGATAGCGGGCTCTACAATGAGCAGTTCTTC; cdr3_aa: CSVADSGLYNEQFF
cdr3_length: 17; clone_size: few; v_call: TRBV3-1; j_call: TRBJ2-1; d_call: TRBD2; cdr3_nt: TGTGCCAGCAGCCTTTGGGCGGGAGGGGTACCATCCAATGAGCAGTTCTTC; cdr3_aa: CASSLWAGGVPSNEQFF
cdr3_length: 16; clone_size: NA; v_call: TRBV20-1; j_call: TRBJ2-1; d_call: TRBD2; cdr3_nt: TGCAGTGCTAGAGATCTAGCGGGAGTCACCTACAATGAGCAGTTCTTC; cdr3_aa: CSARDLAGVTYNEQFF
cdr3_length: 15; clone_size: NA; v_call: TRBV12-3/TRBV12-4; j_call: TRBJ2-1; d_call: TRBD2; cdr3_nt: TGTGCCAGCAGTCCACAAGCGGGAGGTTACAATGAGCAGTTCTTC; cdr3_aa: CASSPQAGGYNEQFF
cdr3_length: 12; clone_size: many; v_call: TRBV29-1; j_call: TRBJ1-1; d_call: NA; cdr3_nt: TGCAGCGTGGAGAAGGGGGGAACTGAAGCTTTCTTT; cdr3_aa: CSVEKGGTEAFF
cdr3_length: 14; clone_size: many; v_call: TRBV29-1; j_call: TRBJ1-2; d_call: NA; cdr3_nt: TGCAGCGTTGCTCTGGGATCGCGACCCATCGGCTACACCTTC; cdr3_aa: CSVALGSRPIGYTF
cdr3_length: 15; clone_size: few; v_call: TRBV11-2; j_call: TRBJ2-1; d_call: NA; cdr3_nt: TGTGCCAGCAGCTTGGTCCGAGGGGTTTCAAATGAGCAGTTCTTC; cdr3_aa: CASSLVRGVSNEQFF
cdr3_length: 12; clone_size: many; v_call: TRBV20-1; j_call: TRBJ2-7; d_call: TRBD2; cdr3_nt: TGCAGTGCTAGAGGGACTAGGTTCGAGCAGTACTTC; cdr3_aa: CSARGTRFEQYF
cdr3_length: 17; clone_size: many; v_call: TRBV6-5; j_call: TRBJ2-3; d_call: TRBD2; cdr3_nt: TGTGCCAGCAGTTACTCGGCTAGCGGGACCTTCACAGATACGCAGTATTTT; cdr3_aa: CASSYSASGTFTDTQYF
cdr3_length: 12; clone_size: many; v_call: TRBV20-1; j_call: TRBJ1-5; d_call: NA; cdr3_nt: TGCAGTGCAAAGGGGATTAGCACGCCCCAGCATTTT; cdr3_aa: CSAKGISTPQHF
cdr3_length: 15; clone_size: NA; v_call: TRBV12-3/TRBV12-4; j_call: TRBJ2-7; d_call: TRBD2; cdr3_nt: TGTGCCAGCAGCCGGAGCGGGGTCGGTCTCTACGAGCAGTACTTC; cdr3_aa: CASSRSGVGLYEQYF
cdr3_length: 14; clone_size: many; v_call: TRBV29-1; j_call: TRBJ2-4; d_call: TRBD2; cdr3_nt: TGCAGCGTTGCGACGGGGGGGTTTAAAAACATTCAGTACTTC; cdr3_aa: CSVATGGFKNIQYF
cdr3_length: 15; clone_size: many; v_call: TRBV20-1; j_call: TRBJ2-2; d_call: TRBD1; cdr3_nt: TGCAGTGCTAGAGCCTGGACAGGGGACACCGGGGAGCTGTTTTTT; cdr3_aa: CSARAWTGDTGELFF
cdr3_length: 14; clone_size: many; v_call: TRBV3-1; j_call: TRBJ2-1; d_call: NA; cdr3_nt: TGTGCCAGCAGCCAAGAACCCCCTTACAATGAGCAGTTCTTC; cdr3_aa: CASSQEPPYNEQFF
cdr3_length: 18; clone_size: few; v_call: TRBV11-1; j_call: TRBJ2-3; d_call: TRBD2; cdr3_nt: TGTGCCAGCAGCCCCACCGGGACTAGCGGGGCTAGCACAGATACGCAGTATTTT; cdr3_aa: CASSPTGTSGASTDTQYF
cdr3_length: 13; clone_size: NA; v_call: TRBV7-6; j_call: TRBJ2-3; d_call: NA; cdr3_nt: TGTGCCAGCAGCTCCTATCTTGGAGATACGCAGTATTTT; cdr3_aa: CASSSYLGDTQYF
cdr3_length: 13; clone_size: NA; v_call: TRBV10-3; j_call: TRBJ2-5; d_call: NA; cdr3_nt: TGTGCCATCAGTGAATATGGCGGTGAGACCCAGTACTTC; cdr3_aa: CAISEYGGETQYF
cdr3_length: 15; clone_size: many; v_call: TRBV20-1; j_call: TRBJ2-3; d_call: TRBD2; cdr3_nt: TGCAGTGCCCCTCCGACTAGCGGGAGCACAGATACGCAGTATTTT; cdr3_aa: CSAPPTSGSTDTQYF
cdr3_length: 14; clone_size: many; v_call: TRBV5-1; j_call: TRBJ1-2; d_call: NA; cdr3_nt: TGCGCCAGCAGCTTGAGACAGGCGGGCGATGGCTACACCTTC; cdr3_aa: CASSLRQAGDGYTF
cdr3_length: 14; clone_size: many; v_call: TRBV7-2; j_call: TRBJ2-5; d_call: TRBD1; cdr3_nt: TGTGCCAGCAAAAAGGACAGGGACCAAGAGACCCAGTACTTC; cdr3_aa: CASKKDRDQETQYF
cdr3_length: 13; clone_size: many; v_call: TRBV20-1; j_call: TRBJ1-5; d_call: NA; cdr3_nt: TGCAGTGCTACCGGACGGGGCAATCAGCCCCAGCATTTT; cdr3_aa: CSATGRGNQPQHF
cdr3_length: 15; clone_size: few; v_call: TRBV10-3; j_call: TRBJ2-2; d_call: TRBD1; cdr3_nt: TGTGCCATCAGCGAGAGACAGGGGGCAACCGGGGAGCTGTTTTTT; cdr3_aa: CAISERQGATGELFF
cdr3_length: 14; clone_size: many; v_call: TRBV5-1; j_call: TRBJ2-7; d_call: TRBD1; cdr3_nt: TGCGCCAGCAATTCCGGGACAGTCCTCTACGAGCAGTACTTC; cdr3_aa: CASNSGTVLYEQYF
cdr3_length: 15; clone_size: few; v_call: TRBV20-1; j_call: TRBJ2-7; d_call: TRBD1; cdr3_nt: TGCAGTGCCCGGGAGGCGGGACAGGGTACCTACGAGCAGTACTTC; cdr3_aa: CSAREAGQGTYEQYF
cdr3_length: 18; clone_size: NA; v_call: TRBV3-1; j_call: TRBJ2-7; d_call: TRBD2; cdr3_nt: TGTGCCAGCAGCCAAGATCTCGGGACTAGCGGATCCTCCTACGAGCAGTACTTC; cdr3_aa: CASSQDLGTSGSSYEQYF
cdr3_length: 13; clone_size: many; v_call: TRBV29-1; j_call: TRBJ2-1; d_call: NA; cdr3_nt: TGCAGCGTTGAGGTCAGGGAATACAATGAGCAGTTCTTC; cdr3_aa: CSVEVREYNEQFF
cdr3_length: 15; clone_size: many; v_call: TRBV12-3/TRBV12-4; j_call: TRBJ2-3; d_call: NA; cdr3_nt: TGTGCCAGCAGTCCTGACGCCGGTAGCACAGATACGCAGTATTTT; cdr3_aa: CASSPDAGSTDTQYF
cdr3_length: 15; clone_size: many; v_call: TRBV7-9; j_call: TRBJ2-1; d_call: NA; cdr3_nt: TGTGCCAGCAGCTTAAGTACTGCCTTGCGGGGTGAGCAGTTCTTC; cdr3_aa: CASSLSTALRGEQFF
cdr3_length: 14; clone_size: few; v_call: TRBV12-3/TRBV12-4; j_call: TRBJ2-7; d_call: NA; cdr3_nt: TGTGCCAGCCGGAAGGTTGGGGACTCCTACGAGCAGTACTTC; cdr3_aa: CASRKVGDSYEQYF
cdr3_length: 17; clone_size: NA; v_call: TRBV4-1; j_call: TRBJ2-1; d_call: TRBD2; cdr3_nt: TGCGCCAGCAGCTTGATAAGAGTCAGCGGGACTCTCAATGAGCAGTTCTTC; cdr3_aa: CASSLIRVSGTLNEQFF
cdr3_length: 19; clone_size: NA; v_call: TRBV12-5; j_call: TRBJ2-1; d_call: NA; cdr3_nt: TGTGCTAGTGGTTCCAATCCGCTCCTAGGCGGAAAGGGGTACAATGAGCAGTTCTTC; cdr3_aa: CASGSNPLLGGKGYNEQFF
cdr3_length: 11; clone_size: many; v_call: TRBV7-8; j_call: TRBJ2-5; d_call: NA; cdr3_nt: TGTGCCAGCAGTCCAGTCGAGACCCAGTACTTC; cdr3_aa: CASSPVETQYF
cdr3_length: 13; clone_size: many; v_call: TRBV11-2; j_call: TRBJ2-3; d_call: NA; cdr3_nt: TGTGCCAGCAGCTTCGAACGCACAGATACGCAGTATTTT; cdr3_aa: CASSFERTDTQYF
cdr3_length: 18; clone_size: few; v_call: TRBV9; j_call: TRBJ2-1; d_call: TRBD2; cdr3_nt: TGTGCCAGCAGCGTATCCTCCGGGGGACTAGCGGGAGTGCTTGAGCAGTTCTTC; cdr3_aa: CASSVSSGGLAGVLEQFF
cdr3_length: 14; clone_size: many; v_call: TRBV29-1; j_call: TRBJ2-1; d_call: NA; cdr3_nt: TGCAGCGAACGCGCCTGGGAAAGCCCAAATGAGCAGTTCTTC; cdr3_aa: CSERAWESPNEQFF
cdr3_length: 13; clone_size: many; v_call: TRBV4-1; j_call: TRBJ2-1; d_call: NA; cdr3_nt: TGCGCCAGCAGCCATGCCTTGGCCGATGAGCAGTTCTTC; cdr3_aa: CASSHALADEQFF
cdr3_length: 14; clone_size: NA; v_call: TRBV20-1; j_call: TRBJ2-5; d_call: NA; cdr3_nt: TGCAGTGCTATAAGGGGCCCCCACCAAGAGACCCAGTACTTC; cdr3_aa: CSAIRGPHQETQYF
cdr3_length: 16; clone_size: NA; v_call: TRBV5-1; j_call: TRBJ1-2; d_call: NA; cdr3_nt: TGCGCCAGCAGCTTGACCCCCGGAGACAGGAAAGATGGCTACACCTTC; cdr3_aa: CASSLTPGDRKDGYTF